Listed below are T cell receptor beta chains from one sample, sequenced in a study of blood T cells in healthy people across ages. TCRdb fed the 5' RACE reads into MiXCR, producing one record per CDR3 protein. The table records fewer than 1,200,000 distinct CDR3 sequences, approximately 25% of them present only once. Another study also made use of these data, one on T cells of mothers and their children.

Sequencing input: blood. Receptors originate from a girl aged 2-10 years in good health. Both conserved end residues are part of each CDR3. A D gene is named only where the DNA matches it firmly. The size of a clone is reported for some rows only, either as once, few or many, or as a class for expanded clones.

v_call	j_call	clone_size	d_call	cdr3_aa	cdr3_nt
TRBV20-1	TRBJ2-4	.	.	CSASRAEGKNIQYF	TGCAGTGCTAGTAGGGCGGAGGGCAAAAACATTCAGTACTTC
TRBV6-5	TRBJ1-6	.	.	CASSYGLEGNSPLHF	TGTGCCAGCAGTTACGGGCTTGAAGGAAATTCACCCCTCCACTTT
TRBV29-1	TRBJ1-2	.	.	CSDGLGSGGGYTF	TGCAGCGACGGGCTTGGCTCTGGTGGCGGCTACACCTTC
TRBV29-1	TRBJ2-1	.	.	CSVRQVLLFHEQFF	TGCAGCGTTCGACAGGTTCTGTTATTTCATGAGCAGTTCTTC
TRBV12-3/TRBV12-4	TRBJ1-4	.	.	CASSLSQGGEKLFF	TGTGCCAGCAGTTTAAGCCAGGGCGGCGAAAAACTGTTTTTT
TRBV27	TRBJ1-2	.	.	CASSPTLGATNYGYTF	TGTGCCAGCAGTCCGACTCTCGGGGCCACTAACTATGGCTACACCTTC
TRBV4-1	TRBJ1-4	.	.	CASSQGNEAQPRLNEKLFF	TGCGCCAGCAGCCAAGGAAACGAGGCACAGCCCCGACTAAATGAAAAACTGTTTTTT
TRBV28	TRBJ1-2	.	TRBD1	CASTRTGGSGGYTF	TGTGCCAGCACTCGAACAGGGGGATCGGGCGGCTACACCTTC
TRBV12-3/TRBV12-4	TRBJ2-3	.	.	CASSFRPSAGTSTDTQYF	TGTGCCAGCAGTTTTCGGCCATCGGCGGGAACTAGCACGGATACGCAGTATTTT
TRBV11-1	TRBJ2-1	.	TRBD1	CASSFAGGSQPYNEQFF	TGTGCCAGCAGCTTCGCAGGGGGTTCACAACCTTACAATGAGCAGTTCTTC
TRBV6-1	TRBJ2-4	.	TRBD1	CASSEWAGGADVQYF	TGTGCCAGCAGTGAATGGGCAGGGGGCGCGGACGTTCAGTACTTC
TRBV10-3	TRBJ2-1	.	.	CAISGAMGADNEQFF	TGTGCCATCAGTGGGGCGATGGGGGCCGACAATGAGCAGTTCTTC
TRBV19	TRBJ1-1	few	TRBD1	CASIFRGSDTEAFF	TGTGCCAGTATTTTCAGGGGGTCCGACACTGAAGCTTTCTTT
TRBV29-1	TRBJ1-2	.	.	CSVGVGLDGYTF	TGCAGCGTGGGTGTAGGACTCGACGGCTACACCTTC
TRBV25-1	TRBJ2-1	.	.	CASKGDNEQFF	TGTGCCAGCAAAGGGGATAATGAGCAGTTCTTC
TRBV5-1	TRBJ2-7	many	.	CASSLEGTEQYF	TGCGCCAGCAGCTTGGAGGGTACCGAGCAGTACTTC
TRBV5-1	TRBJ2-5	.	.	CASSLAWRGPQETQYF	TGCGCCAGCAGCTTGGCCTGGCGGGGGCCACAAGAGACCCAGTACTTC
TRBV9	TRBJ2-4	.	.	CASSTPDGKNIQYF	TGTGCCAGCAGCACCCCGGACGGCAAAAACATTCAGTACTTC
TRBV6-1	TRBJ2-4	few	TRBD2	CASSEAEREWSIQYF	TGTGCCAGCAGTGAAGCGGAGCGGGAATGGAGCATTCAGTACTTC
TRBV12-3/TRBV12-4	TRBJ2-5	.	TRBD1	CASRGTGVFF	TGTGCCAGCAGGGGGACAGGGGTATTCTTC
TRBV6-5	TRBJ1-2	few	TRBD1	CASSYNRDRVIGDGYTF	TGTGCCAGCAGTTACAATCGGGACAGGGTAATAGGTGATGGCTACACCTTC
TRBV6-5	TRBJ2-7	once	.	CASSYSGSSSYEQYF	TGTGCCAGCAGTTACTCAGGGTCCAGCTCCTACGAGCAGTACTTC
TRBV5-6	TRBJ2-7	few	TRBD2	CASSIGLDPYEQYF	TGTGCCAGCAGCATCGGACTAGACCCCTACGAGCAGTACTTC
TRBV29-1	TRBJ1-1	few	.	CSVEAGNGEAFF	TGCAGCGTTGAGGCAGGGAACGGTGAAGCTTTCTTT
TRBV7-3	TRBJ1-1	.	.	CASSPGHQSTEAFF	TGTGCCAGCAGCCCGGGACACCAGAGCACTGAAGCTTTCTTT